This record covers a single T cell receptor beta chain. Its antigen is still unknown. These data are taken from a study of T cell responses to AZD1222 COVID-19 vaccine. Study as a whole: Pooled samples include second doses given at about 4 or 12 weeks. Findings of the study overall: Most donors were white British and more were female, and clonal diversity was possibly underestimated. Spike-wide vaccine-associated CD4 TCRs dominated at 160-218 and 743-854.

This CDR3 region has 15 residues. Germline V gene lookup returns CDR1 MNHNS and CDR2 SASEGT. V was pared by 3 bases and J by 3 bases, with 12 bases between. TCRdb keeps only in-frame clones here, not all; method: immunoSEQ multiplex PCR. The sample holds 100,000 to 150,000 clones; about nine tenths are singletons and the top ten take 7% to 9%. The sequence was collected from an adult in good health. The source was peripheral blood, collected on day 0 of AZD1222 vaccination. The chain couples TRBV6-1 to TRBJ2-1; D not certain. CDR3 DNA sequence: TGTGCCAGCAGTGAGACCGGGCTCCTCTACAATGAGCAGTTCTTC. It specifies CASSETGLLYNEQFF.